This record concerns one T cell receptor (beta chain) sequence. Its antigen is currently unknown. This record belongs to a study of cytomegalovirus exposure and HLA in healthy donors. Overall study results and limits: Across donors, presence/absence analyses took sequencing depth to be roughly uniform.

All donors participated as healthy donors of bone marrow. Sampled while nominally healthy, donors likely had unrecorded immune exposures. The PCR employed 60 Vbeta primers together with 13 Jbeta primers. This table comes from immunoSEQ multiplex PCR, and its TCRdb copy is limited to in-frame clones, with some not included. The profile shows some 120,000 clones, around 77% of them singletons. Germline V lookup: CDR1 SGHKS, CDR2 YYEKEE (reference sequence). The CDR3 sequence is 16 residues long. Unmatched junction bases numbered 7, after V lost 4 bases and J lost 0 bases. The sequenced sample consisted of PBMCs. The clonotype was recovered from a man aged 25 to 40 in good health and CMV-seronegative. V gene TRBV5-5 combines with J gene TRBJ2-1; the match to TRBD2 covers 7 bases. CDR3 protein: CASSIGPGGSYNEQFF. The CDR3 nucleotides read TGTGCCAGCAGCATCGGGCCGGGGGGCTCCTACAATGAGCAGTTCTTC.